This entry features one T cell receptor beta chain sequence. Antigen specificity is unknown. These data come from a study of cytomegalovirus exposure and HLA in healthy donors. Study details: Most genotyped donors, around four fifths of 300 to 400, had Caucasian-associated genetic ancestry.

A multiplex PCR was run with 60 Vbeta primers and 13 Jbeta primers. TCRdb keeps only in-frame clones here, not all; method: immunoSEQ multiplex PCR. The sample includes approximately 110,000 clones, more than 60% of them seen just once. Findings of the study overall: An analysis done earlier found most TCR beta V segments productive about 87% or about 30% of the time. TRBV6-2, TRBV6-3 and some other V segments were unresolvable in 87-base-pair reads. Sequencing depth across donors, presence/absence analyses assumed, was roughly uniform.

Per germline, CDR1 SGHRS and CDR2 YFSETQ. This CDR3 is built from 15 residues. Germline trimming cut 7 bases from V and 2 bases from J; bases unmatched to any gene: 11. The source material was PBMCs. The TCR comes from a female donor in good health and CMV-seropositive. V and J are TRBV5-1 and TRBJ1-1; TRBD1 agrees at 7 bases. CDR3 in amino acids: CASSTGDSLNTEAFF. CDR3 DNA sequence: TGCGCCAGCTCCACGGGGGACAGCCTTAACACTGAAGCTTTCTTT. Combining the CDR3 with reference TRBV5-1 and TRBJ1-1 gives the whole variable domain KAGVTQTPRYLIKTRGQQVTLSCSPISGHRSVSWYQQTPGQGLQFLFEYFSETQRNKGNFPGRFSGRQFSNSRSEMNVSTLELGDSALYLCASSTGDSLNTEAFFGQGTRLTVV.